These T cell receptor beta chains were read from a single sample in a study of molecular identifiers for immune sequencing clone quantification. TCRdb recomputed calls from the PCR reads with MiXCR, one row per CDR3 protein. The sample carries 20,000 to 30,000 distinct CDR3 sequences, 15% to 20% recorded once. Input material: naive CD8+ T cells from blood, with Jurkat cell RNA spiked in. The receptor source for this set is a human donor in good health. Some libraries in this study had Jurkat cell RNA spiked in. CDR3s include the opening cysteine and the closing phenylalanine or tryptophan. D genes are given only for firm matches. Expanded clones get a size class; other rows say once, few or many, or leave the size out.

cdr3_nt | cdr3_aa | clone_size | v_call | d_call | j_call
TGTGCCAGCAGTTACTCGAATCCGGGACTTAACACCGGGGAGCTGTTTTTT | CASSYSNPGLNTGELFF | many | TRBV6-2/TRBV6-3 | - | TRBJ2-2
TGTGCCAGCAGCCCCCTCGACAGGGCGTTCGCTGAAGCTTTCTTT | CASSPLDRAFAEAFF | many | TRBV7-2 | TRBD1 | TRBJ1-1
TGTGCCAGTAGTATAGCAGGGCCAAGCACAGATACGCAGTATTTT | CASSIAGPSTDTQYF | - | TRBV19 | - | TRBJ2-3
TGTGCCAGCAGCCCCGTGGGCGGGAGTGGGGCCAACGTCCTGACTTTC | CASSPVGGSGANVLTF | - | TRBV11-2 | TRBD2 | TRBJ2-6
TGCGCCAGCAGCCAGCCTGCGGGGGGCGAGCAGTACTTC | CASSQPAGGEQYF | medium-sized | TRBV4-3 | TRBD2 | TRBJ2-7
TGTGCCAGCAGCCAATGGGGGGGCGCTGGCAATCAGCCCCAGCATTTT | CASSQWGGAGNQPQHF | few | TRBV7-9 | - | TRBJ1-5
TGCGCCAGCAGCCAACCTAGCGGATATACGCAGTATTTT | CASSQPSGYTQYF | many | TRBV4-1 | TRBD2 | TRBJ2-3
TGTGCCAGCAGCGTAGGGGAGCCTAGCGGGGGGGCCTCAGATACGCAGTATTTT | CASSVGEPSGGASDTQYF | many | TRBV9 | TRBD2 | TRBJ2-3
TGTGCCAGCAGTTTGGAGGCTAGCGGGACTACCCATACAGATACGCAGTATTTT | CASSLEASGTTHTDTQYF | many | TRBV6-4 | TRBD2 | TRBJ2-3
TGCGCCAGCAGCCAAACTACAGGGGTTAACTATGGCTACACCTTC | CASSQTTGVNYGYTF | once | TRBV4-1 | TRBD1 | TRBJ1-2
TGTGCCAGCAGTTACGGCAGGGGGCCAGATACGCAGTATTTT | CASSYGRGPDTQYF | many | TRBV6-2/TRBV6-3 | TRBD1 | TRBJ2-3
TGTGCCAGCAGGCCGGGACAGGCAACCTACGAGCAGTACTTC | CASRPGQATYEQYF | many | TRBV6-5 | TRBD1 | TRBJ2-7
TGTGCCAGCAGTCCCGGGACTAGCTACGAGCAGTACTTC | CASSPGTSYEQYF | many | TRBV27 | TRBD2 | TRBJ2-7
TGCGCCAGCGTAAGGCGACAGGGCGGTAAAAATGAGCAGTTCTTC | CASVRRQGGKNEQFF | - | TRBV10-1 | TRBD1 | TRBJ2-1
TGCAGTGCTAGACGAATGTCTAGCGCCCGCCGTTCGGAGCTGTTTTTT | CSARRMSSARRSELFF | many | TRBV20-1 | - | TRBJ2-2
TGTGCCAGCAGCTCCGATCGACAGGGGCGGTACGAGCAGTACTTC | CASSSDRQGRYEQYF | many | TRBV11-2 | TRBD1 | TRBJ2-7
TGTGCCAGCAGCTTGGACCCTCTAGCGGTTAGCACAGATACGCAGTATTTT | CASSLDPLAVSTDTQYF | - | TRBV5-6 | TRBD2 | TRBJ2-3
TGTGCCTCCCTACACCCGACCACAGATACGCAGTATTTT | CASLHPTTDTQYF | many | TRBV3-1 | - | TRBJ2-3
TGTGCCACCAGCAGAGGACTAGCGGGACCAGATACGCAGTATTTT | CATSRGLAGPDTQYF | many | TRBV15 | TRBD2 | TRBJ2-3
TGTGTCAGCAGCTTAACGGCAGGGGGAAGCACAGATACGCAGTATTTT | CVSSLTAGGSTDTQYF | - | TRBV7-9 | TRBD1 | TRBJ2-3
TGTGCCAGCAGCCAACGGGACACAAGACAAGAGACCCAGTACTTC | CASSQRDTRQETQYF | many | TRBV6-2/TRBV6-3 | - | TRBJ2-5
TGTGCCAGCAGTTTGGAGGAGGGCAGACGAATTTATACGCAGTATTTT | CASSLEEGRRIYTQYF | many | TRBV12-3/TRBV12-4 | - | TRBJ2-3
TGTGCCAGCAGCAAAGGGGGGGAGGGGGATGTGAACACTGAAGCTTTCTTT | CASSKGGEGDVNTEAFF | many | TRBV21-1 | - | TRBJ1-1
TGTGCCAGCAGCTGGAAACAGGGGAGGGAAACTGAAGCTTTCTTT | CASSWKQGRETEAFF | - | TRBV7-9 | TRBD1 | TRBJ1-1